The 27 T cell receptor beta chains below all came from one sample that was sequenced in a study of T cells in Graves' hyperthyroidism and ophthalmopathy. TCR beta CDR3 regions were amplified from RNA. The TCR CDR3 was amplified in a first-round RT-PCR using the HTBI primer set. TCRdb re-analysed the multiplex PCR reads in MiXCR, keeping a single row per CDR3 protein. This table has about 610,000 distinct CDR3 sequences, approximately 16% appearing once. The sample was blood. Every receptor here comes from a woman between 35 and 50 years old with Graves' ophthalmopathy.

This chain links TRBV3-1 with TRBJ2-5; a weak D match, TRBD1 (6 bases). The V end lost 0 bases, the J end lost 5 bases, and 13 bases lay between the germline ends. This CDR3 comprises 15 residues. Germline-derived CDR1 and CDR2 are LGHDT and YNNKEL (reference sequence). The DNA of the CDR3 is TGTGCCAGCAGCCAAGAACCGACAGGTTTGGAGACCCAGTACTTC. This codes for CASSQEPTGLETQYF.

The chain is built from TRBV5-1 and TRBJ2-2; D is unresolved. The CDR3 covers 15 residues. Deletions cut 1 base from V and 2 bases from J, with 9 bases between. Germline assignment: CDR1 SGHRS and CDR2 YFSETQ. CDR3 region: CASSLRPANTGELFF. The CDR3 region has the DNA TGCGCCAGCAGCTTGCGGCCAGCCAACACCGGGGAGCTGTTTTTT.

The rearrangement uses TRBV7-2 and TRBJ2-5, with D tentatively TRBD1 (6 bases). The CDR3 is made up of 14 amino acids. CDR1 SGHTA and CDR2 FQGNSA come from the germline V gene. The V gene lost 1 base and the J gene lost 5 bases, with 11 bases spanning the gap. CDR3 amino acids: CASSLGQVRETQYF. The CDR3 DNA reads TGTGCCAGCAGCTTAGGACAGGTTCGGGAGACCCAGTACTTC.

This clonotype was counted between two and nine times. Compared with germline, one end of the junction differs, possibly owing to a read error. V gene TRBV11-2 combines with J gene TRBJ2-4; D unresolved. The length of the CDR3 is 13 residues. Germline CDR1 SGHAT, CDR2 FQNNGV. DNA of the CDR3: TGCGCCAGCAGCCAACGAACGGGAAACATTCAGTACTTC. Translated: CASSQRTGNIQYF.

This rearrangement joins TRBV20-1 to TRBJ2-1; maybe TRBD1 (6 bases). The CDR3 has 15 residues. Germline V lookup: CDR1 DFQATT, CDR2 SNEGSKA (reference sequence). Trimming stripped 0 bases from V and 5 bases from J, with 14 bases between. CDR3 amino acids: CSAREGQGSNNEQFF. As DNA, the CDR3 is TGCAGTGCTAGAGAGGGGCAGGGGTCCAACAATGAGCAGTTCTTC.

This clonotype was found a few times. The chain joins TRBV4-1 to TRBJ2-3; D is possibly TRBD2 (6 bases). This CDR3 is 15 amino acids long. Germline V CDR1 and CDR2: MGHRA, YSYEKL. V gave up 1 base and J gave up 4 bases, with 12 bases separating them. The CDR3 sequence is CASSQGLGEADTQYF. The CDR3 DNA reads TGCGCCAGCAGCCAAGGACTAGGAGAGGCAGATACGCAGTATTTT.

This clonotype was recorded a few times. The chain's CDR3 is CASSPRSSSYNEQFF. The CDR3 DNA sequence: TGTGCCAGCTCACCCCGGTCGAGCTCATACAATGAGCAGTTCTTC. The chain recombines TRBV18 with TRBJ2-1; no clear D. Germline V gene lookup returns CDR1 KGHSH and CDR2 LQKENI. Trimming cost V 3 bases and J 4 bases, with 13 bases left between them. The length of the CDR3 is 15 residues.

This clonotype was seen repeatedly, ten times or more. The CDR3 protein is CASSYWGTGEMEKLFF. In DNA, the CDR3 is TGTGCCAGCAGTTACTGGGGGACAGGGGAAATGGAAAAACTGTTTTTT. This rearrangement joins TRBV6-5 to TRBJ1-4; 10 bases line up with TRBD1. The CDR3 covers 16 residues. Germline loops: CDR1 MNHEY, CDR2 SVGAGI. The V gene end was trimmed by 1 base and the J gene end by 8 bases; junction bases not matched to a gene: 7.

This clonotype was seen at least ten times. The V call is TRBV2, the J call TRBJ1-2; 9 bases align to TRBD1. The J segment lost 4 bases and the V segment lost 7 bases, leaving 10 bases of the junction unmatched. The CDR3 is made up of 15 amino acids. The germline CDR1 and CDR2 sequences are SNHLY and FYNNEI. CDR3: CASKRTGVLPYGYTF. CDR3 nucleotide sequence: TGTGCCAGCAAACGGACAGGGGTACTTCCCTATGGCTACACCTTC.

The chain links TRBV29-1 to TRBJ2-4, with 11 bases that match TRBD2. Germline values: CDR1 SQVTM, CDR2 ANQGSEA. V gave up 4 bases and J gave up 0 bases; unmatched junction bases: 11. This CDR3 spans 18 amino acids. As DNA, the CDR3 is TGCAGCGTTGTCTGGCTAGCGGGAGGCAGCCTAGCCAAAAACATTCAGTACTTC. Its protein is CSVVWLAGGSLAKNIQYF.

In its sample, this clonotype was seen many times. The V gene is TRBV6-5, the J gene TRBJ1-1, with D unclear. The germline gives CDR1 MNHEY, CDR2 SVGAGI. Trimming cost V 2 bases and J 0 bases, with 10 bases left between them. There are 15 residues in the CDR3. The CDR3 DNA reads TGTGCCAGCAGTTACGAGGCAGTTATGAACACTGAAGCTTTCTTT. This translates into CASSYEAVMNTEAFF.

This clonotype was seen ten or more times. The gene calls are TRBV18 and TRBJ1-6; TRBD1 matches 9 bases. The CDR3 consists of 14 residues. Trimming removed 4 bases from V and 7 bases from J; junction bases left unmatched: 2. The germline CDR1 and CDR2 sequences are KGHSH and LQKENI. Written as DNA, the CDR3 is TGTGCCAGCTCACGTGACAGGGGGAATTCACCCCTCCACTTT. This encodes CASSRDRGNSPLHF.

The V call is TRBV20-1, the J call TRBJ2-1; 14 bases are a match to TRBD2. This CDR3 region has 16 residues. Losses at the gene ends were 3 bases for V and 8 bases for J; bases not matched to a gene: 9. Germline-derived CDR1 and CDR2 are DFQATT and SNEGSKA (reference sequence). In DNA form, the CDR3 reads TGCAGTGCTAGTATGGGACTAGCGGGAGTTGTCGATGAGCAGTTCTTC. Translating it yields CSASMGLAGVVDEQFF.

This clonotype was seen at least ten times. The rearrangement uses TRBV28 and TRBJ2-1; TRBD2 matches 7 bases. V gave up 2 bases and J gave up 8 bases; unmatched junction bases: 12. This CDR3 region has 16 residues. In germline, CDR1 is MDHEN, CDR2 SYDVKM. CDR3: CASSLGAGVATDEQFF. In DNA, the CDR3 is TGTGCCAGCAGTTTAGGGGCGGGAGTAGCAACCGATGAGCAGTTCTTC.

Many counts were recorded for this clonotype. The chain uses TRBV29-1 and TRBJ2-5, with D tentatively TRBD1 or TRBD2 (5 bases each). Germline assignment: CDR1 SQVTM and CDR2 ANQGSEA. The CDR3 contains 13 residues. Trimming removed 7 bases from V and 5 bases from J, with 17 bases in between. The CDR3 bases are TGCAGCGCCAAGGGACGCCTCAGGGAGACCCAGTACTTC. Its translation is CSAKGRLRETQYF. Supplemented by reference TRBV29-1 and TRBJ2-5, the full variable domain reads SAVISQKPSRDICQRGTSLTIQCQVDSQVTMMFWYRQQPGQSLTLIATANQGSEATYESGFVIDKFPISRPNLTFSTLTVSNMSPEDSSIYLCSAKGRLRETQYFGPGTRLLVL.

The CDR3 DNA sequence: TGCAGCGTTTTTACAGCTAACTATGGCTACACCTTC. Its protein is CSVFTANYGYTF. The genes are TRBV29-1 and TRBJ1-2; no firm D call. The CDR3 is 12 amino acids. Germline CDR1 is SQVTM and CDR2 is ANQGSEA. V was pared by 5 bases and J by 0 bases, with 7 bases between.

This clonotype turned up a few times. The rearrangement links TRBV29-1 to TRBJ1-1; D not certain. The CDR3 has 16 amino acids. CDR1 is SQVTM, CDR2 ANQGSEA, per germline. Between the trimmed V and J ends, which lost 0 bases and 1 base, there was a span of 15 bases. The CDR3 DNA reads TGCAGCGTTGAAGATCCCCCCTCTTCGGGGAACACTGAAGCTTTCTTT. Amino acids: CSVEDPPSSGNTEAFF.

As concerns this clonotype: A clone one base away is much larger, so this may be a read error. The conserved phenylalanine or tryptophan is not found at the CDR3 terminus, so this likely reflects a read error. V is TRBV20-1 and J is TRBJ2-5; D unresolved. This CDR3 is 10 amino acids long. Trimming removed 4 bases from V and 4 bases from J, with 4 bases in between. Per the germline V gene, CDR1 is DFQATT and CDR2 is SNEGSKA (reference sequence). In nucleotides, the CDR3 is TGCAGTGCTACTGGAGAGACCCAGTACCTC. It codes for CSATGETQYL.

This clonotype was seen repeatedly, ten times or more. The chain couples TRBV5-1 to TRBJ2-1, with a tentative D call TRBD1 (6 bases). Germline V gene sequence: CDR1 SGHRS, CDR2 YFSETQ. The CDR3 is 14 amino acids. Trimming removed 3 bases at V and 9 bases at J, with 16 bases between. CDR3 in amino acids: CASSYLSLGGEQFF. The CDR3 DNA is TGCGCCAGCAGCTACCTTAGCCTAGGGGGTGAGCAGTTCTTC.

This clonotype turned up a few times. The chain links TRBV7-9 to TRBJ2-7; D not resolved. Germline-derived CDR1 and CDR2 are SEHNR and FQNEAQ (reference sequence). V was trimmed by 6 bases and J by 4 bases, leaving 10 bases between them. The CDR3 is 12 amino acids. The CDR3 DNA reads TGTGCCAGCAGAAACGCTGGGTACGAGCAGTACTTC. Residues: CASRNAGYEQYF.

V gene TRBV11-2 combines with J gene TRBJ2-5; TRBD1 aligns across 8 bases. The CDR3 has 14 residues. The V and J ends lost 5 bases and 5 bases, in that order; junction bases with no gene match: 7. In germline, CDR1 is SGHAT, CDR2 FQNNGV. The chain's CDR3 is CASSPTTGEETQYF. CDR3 nucleotides: TGTGCCAGCAGCCCAACGACAGGGGAGGAGACCCAGTACTTC.

This chain connects TRBV5-6 to TRBJ1-1; D ambiguous. CDR1 is SGHDT and CDR2 is YYEEEE in the germline V gene. With 4 bases removed from V and 11 bases from J, the gap between germline ends came to 18 bases. CDR3 length: 13 amino acids. The CDR3 is CASSRTEAPEAFF. In nucleotides, the CDR3 is TGTGCCAGCAGCCGAACCGAGGCTCCCGAGGCTTTCTTT.

The chain links TRBV12-3 or TRBV12-4 to TRBJ2-7; unclear D gene. With 6 bases removed from V and 2 bases from J, the gap between germline ends came to 11 bases. CDR3 size: 13 residues. The CDR3 protein is CASSRDITYEQYF. CDR3 coding DNA: TGTGCCAGCAGCCGCGACATTACCTACGAGCAGTACTTC.

This clonotype was seen at least ten times. CDR3 coding DNA: TGTGCCAGCAGCTTAAGCGACCCCGGGACTAGAGAAGAGACCCAGTACTTC. This gives the protein CASSLSDPGTREETQYF. The V and J genes are TRBV11-2 and TRBJ2-5, with 8 bases fitting TRBD2. The germline V gene has CDR1 SGHAT and CDR2 FQNNGV. This CDR3 comprises 17 residues. The ends lost 2 bases at V and 3 bases at J; junction bases unmatched: 11.

This clonotype was found many times. The rearrangement uses TRBV6-1 and TRBJ1-5; D is undetermined. This CDR3 spans 14 amino acids. V dropped 2 bases and J dropped 7 bases, with 12 bases sitting between them. Germline V gene lookup returns CDR1 MNHNS and CDR2 SASEGT. CDR3 protein: CASSELALAQPQHF. CDR3 DNA sequence: TGTGCCAGCAGTGAACTGGCGTTGGCGCAGCCCCAGCATTTT.

In its sample, this clonotype was seen many times. V is TRBV6-1 and J is TRBJ2-2; unclear D gene. Per germline, CDR1 MNHNS and CDR2 SASEGT. The V gene lost 3 bases and the J gene lost 0 bases, with 8 bases spanning the gap. This CDR3 has 15 residues. CDR3 region: CASSDTAANTGELFF. The CDR3 DNA follows: TGTGCCAGCAGTGATACAGCAGCGAACACCGGGGAGCTGTTTTTT.

This clonotype was observed a few times. The rearrangement joins TRBV5-1 to TRBJ2-7, with unresolved D. Germline V gene sequence: CDR1 SGHRS, CDR2 YFSETQ. V shed 5 bases and J shed 7 bases, with 13 bases lying between them. The CDR3 is made up of 12 amino acids. In nucleotides, the CDR3 is TGCGCCAGCAGGCCCCCCCCGGGTGAGCAGTACTTC. It codes for CASRPPPGEQYF. Full variable domain (remainder filled in from reference TRBV5-1 and TRBJ2-7): KAGVTQTPRYLIKTRGQQVTLSCSPISGHRSVSWYQQTPGQGLQFLFEYFSETQRNKGNFPGRFSGRQFSNSRSEMNVSTLELGDSALYLCASRPPPGEQYFGPGTRLTVT.